A single sample gave rise to the 4 T cell receptor beta chains below, sequenced in a study of cytomegalovirus exposure and HLA in healthy donors. Researchers ran the PCR with 60 Vbeta and 13 Jbeta primers. Clones were read by immunoSEQ multiplex PCR, and TCRdb kept only the in-frame ones, dropping some. The repertoire holds fewer than 150,000 clones, with around 80% as singletons. The material sequenced was PBMCs. Every receptor here comes from a man in his thirties or forties in good health and CMV-seronegative.

Notes on this clone: In the same sample, other DNA sequences code for this CDR3. The gene calls are TRBV15 and TRBJ1-3; no clear D. The ends were cut back, 1 base at V and 4 bases at J, with 8 bases in the middle. The CDR3 length is 14 residues. Per germline, CDR1 LNHNV and CDR2 YYDKDF (reference sequence). The DNA of the CDR3 is TGTGCCACCAGCAGAGCAGGTGGCGGAAACACCATATATTTT. This translates into CATSRAGGGNTIYF.

The CDR3 protein is CASSSGGSYEQYF. Written as DNA, the CDR3 is TGTGCCAGCAGTTCCGGGGGCTCCTACGAGCAGTACTTC. J is TRBJ2-7 and V is TRBV6-5, with D tentatively TRBD2 (6 bases). The CDR3 runs to 13 residues. Looked up from germline, CDR1 is MNHEY and CDR2 is SVGAGI. V lost 4 bases and J lost 0, with 7 bases in between.

V gene TRBV7-9 combines with J gene TRBJ2-1; no clear D gene. Germline values: CDR1 SEHNR, CDR2 FQNEAQ (reference sequence). The CDR3 length is 14 residues. V lost 3 bases, J lost 0 bases, and 6 bases lay in between. CDR3 DNA: TGTGCCAGCAGCTTCTACTACTCCTACAATGAGCAGTTCTTC. Protein sequence: CASSFYYSYNEQFF.

The gene calls are TRBV15 and TRBJ2-6; 10 bases fit TRBD1. In germline, CDR1 is LNHNV, CDR2 YYDKDF (reference sequence). The V gene end was trimmed by 4 bases and the J gene end by 0 bases; junction bases not matched to a gene: 6. The CDR3 sequence is 18 residues long. CDR3 in amino acids: CATSTGTGAVSGANVLTF. Here the CDR3 DNA reads TGTGCCACCAGCACAGGGACAGGGGCTGTCTCTGGGGCCAACGTCCTGACTTTC.